Sequencing of this TCR beta chain was carried out in a study of early T cells in non-severe SARS-CoV-2 infection. Study-level findings and limits: Sequences matched to VDJdb favored anti-spike CD8 responses, while private and CD4 specificities were missed.

This clonotype was seen more than once but under ten times. Its target is unknown. Individual cDNA molecules were tagged with unique molecular identifiers. MiXCR was run by TCRdb on the 5' RACE reads, yielding one entry per CDR3 protein. The table records 84,000 or so distinct CDR3 sequences, 14% of them present only once. The CDR3 contains 14 residues. The germline V gene has CDR1 SEHNR and CDR2 FQNEAQ (reference sequence). Deletions cut 1 base from V and 8 bases from J, with 15 bases between. The rearrangement uses TRBV7-9 and TRBJ2-7; maybe TRBD1 (7 bases). Sequenced: whole blood. The source is an adult who was a healthcare worker with PCR-confirmed SARS-CoV-2 infection or an uninfected control (not recorded which). CDR3 loop: CASSLDQGGRKQYF. As DNA, the CDR3 is TGTGCCAGCAGCTTAGACCAGGGGGGACGGAAGCAGTACTTC. Together with reference TRBV7-9 and TRBJ2-7, the CDR3 gives the full variable domain: DTGVSQNPRHKITKRGQNVTFRCDPISEHNRLYWYRQTLGQGPEFLTYFQNEAQLEKSRLLSDRFSAERPKGSFSTLEIQRTEQGDSAMYLCASSLDQGGRKQYFGPGTRLTVT.